Below, 7 T cell receptor beta chains from the same sample are listed, as sequenced in a study of blood T cell repertoires in COVID-19. The assay was immunoSEQ multiplex PCR, and TCRdb's table has in-frame clones only and misses some. The sample holds about 160,000 clones, 84% seen once. Sample: peripheral blood. Receptors originate from a man younger than 35 with active or convalescent COVID-19.

J is TRBJ1-2 and V is TRBV12-3 or TRBV12-4; D is uncertain. The V end lost 0 bases, the J end lost 4 bases, and 6 bases lay between the germline ends. The CDR3 sequence is 13 residues long. CDR3 DNA sequence: TGTGCCAGCAGTTTAGCCCAGTTCTATGGCTACACCTTC. Its protein product is CASSLAQFYGYTF.

The chain links TRBV12-3 or TRBV12-4 to TRBJ1-1; no definite D call. CDR3 length: 12 amino acids. V lost 1 base, J lost 5 bases, and 5 bases lay in between. The CDR3 sequence is CASSLDTTEAFF. Here the CDR3 DNA reads TGTGCCAGCAGTTTAGACACAACTGAAGCTTTCTTT.

The rearrangement links TRBV15 to TRBJ1-2; maybe TRBD1 (5 bases). The CDR3 is made up of 17 amino acids. The ends were cut back, 0 bases at V and 2 bases at J, with 16 bases in the middle. Germline CDR1 is LNHNV and CDR2 is YYDKDF (reference sequence). In DNA, the CDR3 is TGTGCCACCAGCAGAGATTTAGGGGAGGGAGCGAACTATGGCTACACCTTC. Amino acid sequence: CATSRDLGEGANYGYTF. The complete variable domain, with remaining parts taken from reference TRBV15 and TRBJ1-2, reads DAMVIQNPRYQVTQFGKPVTLSCSQTLNHNVMYWYQQKSSQAPKLLFHYYDKDFNNEADTPDNFQSRRPNTSFCFLDIRSPGLGDTAMYLCATSRDLGEGANYGYTFGSGTRLTVV.

The rearrangement joins TRBV5-5 to TRBJ1-1; 8 bases are shared with TRBD1. CDR3 size: 15 residues. Germline values: CDR1 SGHKS, CDR2 YYEKEE (reference sequence). V lost 1 base, J lost 4 bases, and 6 bases stayed unmatched. CDR3 bases: TGTGCCAGCAGCTTGCAGGGGGCGCGGGGCACTGAAGCTTTCTTT. This sequence encodes CASSLQGARGTEAFF.

The chain recombines TRBV6-5 with TRBJ2-7; 13 nucleotides line up with TRBD2. V shed 6 bases, J shed 3 bases, and the junction held 5 bases outside the gene matches. Germline loops: CDR1 MNHEY, CDR2 SVGAGI. The CDR3 is 15 residues long. CDR3 nucleotides: TGTGCCAGCAGAATCGGACTAGCGGGAGTCTACGAGCAGTACTTC. This translates into CASRIGLAGVYEQYF.

The chain combines TRBV5-5 with TRBJ1-1, with D possibly TRBD1 on 6 matching bases. Germline CDR1 is SGHKS and CDR2 is YYEKEE (reference sequence). CDR3 length: 13 amino acids. V lost 2 bases and J lost 3, with 8 bases in between. For the CDR3, the DNA is TGTGCCAGCAGCTTACACAGGGACACTGAAGCTTTCTTT. Residues: CASSLHRDTEAFF.

This clone was picked up a small number of times. The V and J genes are TRBV7-9 and TRBJ1-2; no clear D gene. CDR3 length equals 14 residues. Germline CDR1 and CDR2: SEHNR and FQNEAQ (reference sequence). Trimming pared 1 base from V and 0 bases from J, leaving 6 bases between. DNA of the CDR3: TGTGCCAGCAGCTTAGACGGGACTAACTATGGCTACACCTTC. Translation: CASSLDGTNYGYTF.